This TCR beta chain was identified in a study of T cell repertoires in cytomegalovirus infection. Study in general: Public signatures in TCR beta pointed to CMV infection and matching HLA type. The study, taken as a whole, reports: Ex vivo responses were dominated by HLA-C-restricted CMV-specific TCR beta clonotypes. Using cumulative public TCR beta family frequency, the authors identified those who carried CMV together with the relevant HLA.

The CDR3 is 13 residues long. Trimming pared 1 base from V and 2 bases from J, leaving 5 bases between. Germline lookup yields CDR1 SGHDN and CDR2 FVKESK. Each CDR3 protein is one row after TCRdb ran MiXCR on the reads. The sample yields about 530,000 distinct CDR3 sequences, about 30% seen once. In the case of this clonotype: Its antigen is still unknown.

The chain combines TRBV14 with TRBJ1-2; D gene uncertain. The sample consisted of PBMCs. The origin of this receptor is a human donor in good health (CMV status not recorded). Some clones in this sample may be carry-over from other donors' samples. CDR3 sequence: CASSQGMNYGYTF. In DNA, the CDR3 is TGTGCCAGCAGCCAAGGGATGAACTATGGCTACACCTTC. The full variable domain, in which reference TRBV14 and TRBJ1-2 provide the parts outside the CDR3, is EAGVTQFPSHSVIEKGQTVTLRCDPISGHDNLYWYRRVMGKEIKFLLHFVKESKQDESGMPNNRFLAERTGGTYSTLKVQPAELEDSGVYFCASSQGMNYGYTFGSGTRLTVV.